This T cell receptor (beta chain) was found in a study of blood T cell repertoires in COVID-19 (dated by TCRdb to 2020 to 2022). In the study overall: The collaborator samples originated in the United States, Italy and Spain and spanned the acute and convalescent phases of COVID-19. The material from the prospective study consisted of cDNA or gDNA derived from T cells, B-cell-depleted T cells, or PBMCs. The dataset comprised deeply sampled blood TCRbeta repertoires from subjects exposed to, actively infected with, or recovered from COVID-19. The repertoires were released in a freely available public database meant as a resource for research on the immune response to SARS-CoV-2. The samples were drawn from the first 160 participants of the ongoing ImmuneRACE study and from 1,254 subjects provided by 6 global collaborators. The sample metadata nearly always contained a de-identified subject ID, COVID-19 status, age in years and sex. HLA class I and class II types, where available, came from metadata supplied by the sample provider rather than from assay-based typing. Summary of the overall study and its limitations: How much clinical and demographic metadata was included differed by source and by participant, and the metadata was provided uncurated.

This clone was recorded only once. Its antigen has not been determined. The record has no base qualities; no much larger clone is one base away. The immunoSEQ Assay, a bias-controlled multiplex PCR, was used to amplify TCRbeta CDR3 regions from genomic DNA. Concerning the study's data processing: Nucleated cell counts per sample were estimated from amplification of reference gene primers within the assay. To quantify the absolute abundance of each unique TCRbeta CDR3 rearrangement, sequence reads were collapsed and filtered. For each sample, productive Simpson clonality was calculated as the square root of Simpson's diversity index across productive rearrangements. Not all clones reach the TCRdb copy of this immuneACCESS table, which keeps in-frame sequences only. Checked studies attribute under half of the gap to unresolved V genes and leave the rest unexplained. D and trimming come from the DNA, and the V and J calls and clone size come from that table. This sample gives under 200,000 clones in total; roughly 81% of them show up just once. The ten largest clones add up to approximately 1.1% of the sample.

Inclusive of the bounding cysteine and phenylalanine, the CDR3 is 18 residues long. The entry retains the CDR3 DNA only, 54 bases that are in frame from base 1. The V end gives up 3 bases and the J end 0 bases, leaving 8 bases in the junction not matched to a gene. The collaborating institutions used their own protocols to collect whole blood in K2EDTA tubes. For TCRbeta analysis, collaborators shipped samples in one of three forms: frozen whole blood, isolated PBMCs, or DNA extracted from either of those sample types. Source material: peripheral blood. The receptor comes from a man aged 40-49 years with acute or convalescent COVID-19. The chain is assembled from TRBV23-1 and TRBJ2-3, with 11 bases aligning to TRBD2. TRBV23-1 qualifies as an ORF whose function is uncertain. The DNA sequence is TGCGCCAGCAGTCATTGGGGACTAGCGGATTCTAGCACAGATACGCAGTATTTT. Its coded protein is CASSHWGLADSSTDTQYF.